This TCR beta chain is from a study of T-cell reconstitution after alpha-beta-depleted transplantation in children. Findings and caveats of the study: Surviving recipient cells, namely T cells and thymic progenitors, were the source of high day-60 TCRbeta diversity in some patients. Most T-cell counts and diversity one year after the transplant came from T cells that were newly produced. As was reported, about two months after transplant, alpha-beta T cells came from several hundred expanded graft clones.

Preparation of the TCRbeta library was carried out with unique molecular identifiers. Using its own MiXCR run on the PCR reads, TCRdb lists one record per CDR3 protein. The repertoire holds under 250,000 distinct CDR3 sequences, with roughly 6.6% as singletons. This clonotype was recorded many times. Its specificity is unknown. From germline, CDR1 is SGHRS and CDR2 YFSETQ. This CDR3 spans 16 amino acids. V shed 3 bases and J shed 2 bases, with 16 bases lying between them. The TCR sequence derives from a boy aged 2 to 10 with acute lymphoblastic leukemia, due to receive a stem cell transplant. This sample comprised PBMCs, obtained before TCRalphabeta/CD19-depleted stem cell transplant. The chain is built from TRBV5-1 and TRBJ2-3; D is perhaps TRBD1 or TRBD2 (5 bases each). In DNA form, the CDR3 reads TGCGCCAGCAGCTCTATAATTTCGGGGCCCACAGATACGCAGTATTTT. Its translation is CASSSIISGPTDTQYF.